These T cell receptor beta chains were read from a single sample in a study of blood T cell repertoires in COVID-19. The protocol was immunoSEQ multiplex PCR, while the TCRdb copy is restricted to in-frame clones and leaves out a portion. Seen here are fewer than 50,000 clones, nearly 90% observed once, and the top ten hold roughly 32%. Sequenced input: peripheral blood. The receptor set was obtained from a man in his 70s with active COVID-19. CDR3s include the opening cysteine and the closing phenylalanine or tryptophan. A D gene is named only where the DNA matches it firmly. Rows may omit the clone size; those that give it use once, few, many or a size class.

CDR3nt,CDR3aa,len,d_gene,v_gene,abundance,j_gene
TGTGCCAGCAGCGTAGATCCTAGCGGGACAGCGAACACCGGGGAGCTGTTTTTT,CASSVDPSGTANTGELFF,18,TRBD2,TRBV9,once,TRBJ2-2
TGTGCCACCAGTGACAGGGGGCGTGAGCAGTTCTTC,CATSDRGREQFF,12,TRBD1,TRBV24-1,.,TRBJ2-1
TGCGCCTGCAGCCGGGGGGGGGCTCTCCGGGAAAAACTGTTTTTT,CACSRGGALREKLFF,15,.,TRBV4-3,.,TRBJ1-4
TGTGCCAGCAGGGGGCAGGTCGATTACAATGAGCAGTTCTTC,CASRGQVDYNEQFF,14,.,TRBV6-6,.,TRBJ2-1
TGTGCCAGCAGCCCGGGCAGGGGTAACACCGGGGAGCTGTTTTTT,CASSPGRGNTGELFF,15,.,TRBV7-6,.,TRBJ2-2
TGTGCCTGGAGTGTAGTGGGTGGGAGAACAGATACGCAGTATTTT,CAWSVVGGRTDTQYF,15,.,TRBV30,.,TRBJ2-3
TGTGCCAGCAGCCTTCCGGGGGCGGGGGCGGAGACCCAGTACTTC,CASSLPGAGAETQYF,15,.,TRBV5-4,.,TRBJ2-5
TGTGCCAGCAGAACCACAGTGAGCTATGGCTACACCTTC,CASRTTVSYGYTF,13,.,TRBV28,.,TRBJ1-2
TGTGCCAGCAAAAGGAACAGGGGGGAGCAAGAGACCCAGTACTTC,CASKRNRGEQETQYF,15,TRBD1,TRBV27,.,TRBJ2-5
TGTGCCAGCAGCTCAACAGGGGGGTCCTACAATGAGCAGTTCTTC,CASSSTGGSYNEQFF,15,TRBD1,TRBV7-9,.,TRBJ2-1
TGTGCCAGCAGTTCCCGCGACAGGGCGTTCACAGATACGCAGTATTTT,CASSSRDRAFTDTQYF,16,TRBD1,TRBV6-2/TRBV6-3,.,TRBJ2-3
TGTGCCTGGAGTCAAGGACAGGGGACCTATGGCTACACCTTC,CAWSQGQGTYGYTF,14,TRBD1,TRBV30,.,TRBJ1-2
TGTGCCAGCAGTCCCGGGACAGCTAATCAGCCCCAGCATTTT,CASSPGTANQPQHF,14,TRBD1,TRBV28,.,TRBJ1-5
TGTGCCAGCAGCCCCACTAGCGGGAGCTACAATGAGCAGTTCTTC,CASSPTSGSYNEQFF,15,TRBD2,TRBV7-3,.,TRBJ2-1
TGTGCCAGCAGTTTGAGCGGAAGCTCCTACAATGAGCAGTTCTTC,CASSLSGSSYNEQFF,15,.,TRBV27,once,TRBJ2-1
TGTGCCAGCTCAAAAGGACAGGGCGCATCCTACGAGCAGTACTTC,CASSKGQGASYEQYF,15,TRBD1,TRBV18,.,TRBJ2-7
TGTGCCAGCCATATAACAGGGGGAACTGAAGCTTTCTTT,CASHITGGTEAFF,13,TRBD1,TRBV19,.,TRBJ1-1
TGTGCCAGCAGCCAAGAACGCGCGGGAGGGGTAGATACGCAGTATTTT,CASSQERAGGVDTQYF,16,TRBD2,TRBV4-2,.,TRBJ2-3
TGTGCCAGTAGTGGGGACAGGCACTACGAGCAGTACTTC,CASSGDRHYEQYF,13,TRBD1,TRBV19,.,TRBJ2-7
TGTGCCAGCAGCTTAGACCTAACAGGGGTCGGCATTCAGTACTTC,CASSLDLTGVGIQYF,15,TRBD1,TRBV7-9,once,TRBJ2-4
TGTGCCAGCAGCCACTTAGCGGGCTCCTACAATGAGCAGTTCTTC,CASSHLAGSYNEQFF,15,TRBD2,TRBV7-8,.,TRBJ2-1
TGTGCCAGTTCTTGGTCGGCGGGCGCTATCACAGATACGCAGTATTTT,CASSWSAGAITDTQYF,16,.,TRBV7-3,.,TRBJ2-3
TGTGCCAGCACGGGGGACAGGACCAACGCCGGGGAGCTGTTTTTT,CASTGDRTNAGELFF,15,TRBD1,TRBV6-5,.,TRBJ2-2
TGTGCCAGTAGTATAGGTGCTAGCGGGCAAAATGAGCAGTTCTTC,CASSIGASGQNEQFF,15,TRBD2,TRBV19,.,TRBJ2-1
TGTGCCAGCAGCGTAGGGCTAGCGGGGCTTAAAGGGATCTACGAGCAGTACTTC,CASSVGLAGLKGIYEQYF,18,TRBD2,TRBV9,.,TRBJ2-7
TGTGCCAGCAGTTACCACGGACTAGCTAGCTACGAGCAGTACTTC,CASSYHGLASYEQYF,15,TRBD2,TRBV27,.,TRBJ2-7